This T cell receptor (beta chain) was captured by sequencing in a study of blood T cells in healthy people across ages. Germline V gives CDR1 GTSNPN, CDR2 SVGIG (reference sequence). This CDR3 has 12 amino acids. Trimming cost V 3 bases and J 0 bases, with 6 bases left between them. Study observations and caveats: Long-lived donors had more naive CD4+ cells and higher diversity than aged donors.

Notes on this clonotype: As yet, its antigen is unknown.

Extracted total RNA amounted to at least 5.5 micrograms for each sample. Then a second PCR, running roughly 7 to 11 cycles, was carried out with a sample-barcoded 5' primer and a J-beta primer mix. TCRdb re-analysed the 5' RACE reads in MiXCR, keeping a single row per CDR3 protein. Here the sample spans fewer than 1.5 million distinct CDR3 sequences, 40% to 50% being singletons. The sequence was obtained from a woman aged 18-35 years in good health. This chain connects TRBV30 to TRBJ2-7; D remains ambiguous. The sequenced sample consisted of blood. The CDR3 sequence is CAWSRSSYEQYF. The CDR3 DNA sequence: TGTGCCTGGAGCAGATCCTCCTACGAGCAGTACTTC.